These 9 T cell receptor beta chains were sequenced from one sample in a study of T-cell reconstitution after alpha-beta-depleted transplantation in children. Preparing the TCRbeta library involved the use of unique molecular identifiers. One entry per CDR3 protein, called by TCRdb with MiXCR from the PCR reads. Here the sample spans roughly 76,000 distinct CDR3 sequences, about 11% being singletons. The sequencing used PBMCs, collected before TCRalphabeta/CD19-depleted stem cell transplant. Receptors were obtained from a boy aged 5 to 17 with acute myeloid leukemia, due to receive a stem cell transplant.

The chain is built from TRBV27 and TRBJ2-7; D is undetermined. Germline assignment: CDR1 MNHEY and CDR2 SMNVEV (reference sequence). The length of the CDR3 is 12 residues. V lost 8 bases to trimming and J lost 2 bases, with 10 bases between them. The CDR3 sequence: CASGLQAYEQYF. As DNA, the CDR3 is TGTGCCAGCGGCCTGCAAGCCTACGAGCAGTACTTC.

The chain joins TRBV6-5 to TRBJ1-2; D is undetermined. Germline values: CDR1 MNHEY, CDR2 SVGAGI. V shed 0 bases and J shed 4 bases, with 12 bases lying between them. The CDR3 consists of 15 residues. The CDR3 region has the DNA TGTGCCAGCAGTTACTCAGTGGCAGAAGTCTATGGCTACACCTTC. Protein sequence: CASSYSVAEVYGYTF.

This rearrangement joins TRBV4-2 to TRBJ1-2; D is perhaps TRBD1 (6 bases). V was clipped by 3 bases and J by 6 bases, with 14 bases between them. This CDR3 is built from 14 residues. Germline lookup yields CDR1 LGHNA and CDR2 YNFKEQ. CDR3 region: CASSQEVGGNGYTF. The CDR3 region has the DNA TGTGCCAGCAGCCAGGAAGTAGGGGGGAATGGCTACACCTTC.

This clonotype is large (0.1 to 1%). The rearrangement links TRBV28 to TRBJ2-5; TRBD2 matches at 11 bases. J gave up 2 bases and V 6 bases, and 11 bases lay outside the gene matches. CDR1 is MDHEN and CDR2 is SYDVKM in the germline V gene. The CDR3 runs 17 residues. The CDR3 sequence: CASSQISSGGIQETQYF. The CDR3 DNA is TGTGCCAGCAGCCAAATATCTAGCGGGGGGATACAAGAGACCCAGTACTTC.

This clonotype has at least ten counts. This chain joins TRBV28 and TRBJ2-1; D uncertain. The germline V gene has CDR1 MDHEN and CDR2 SYDVKM. The CDR3 runs 13 residues. Trimming stripped 3 bases from V and 5 bases from J, with 8 bases between. Here the CDR3 DNA reads TGTGCCAGCAGTTTGGAGTTCCACAATGAGCAGTTCTTC. It codes for CASSLEFHNEQFF. The full variable domain, rest sourced from reference TRBV28 and TRBJ2-1, is DVKVTQSSRYLVKRTGEKVFLECVQDMDHENMFWYRQDPGLGLRLIYFSYDVKMKEKGDIPEGYSVSREKKERFSLILESASTNQTSMYLCASSLEFHNEQFFGPGTRLTVL.

Ten or more counts support this clonotype. This sequence joins TRBV5-1 and TRBJ1-4, with D maybe TRBD1 (5 bases). This CDR3 contains 14 residues. V lost 3 bases and J lost 8, with 14 bases in between. Germline values: CDR1 SGHRS, CDR2 YFSETQ. CDR3 in amino acids: CASSWGTEGEKLFF. As DNA, the CDR3 is TGCGCCAGCAGCTGGGGGACGGAGGGGGAAAAACTGTTTTTT.

This clonotype was observed many times. The rearrangement uses TRBV29-1 and TRBJ1-1; D is uncertain. V dropped 6 bases and J dropped 10 bases, with 27 bases sitting between them. The CDR3 has 15 amino acids. Germline CDR1 and CDR2: SQVTM and ANQGSEA. The CDR3 loop reads CSVHPNSDRGSGAFF. CDR3 nucleotides: TGCAGCGTCCACCCCAACTCGGACCGGGGTTCGGGAGCTTTCTTT. Using reference TRBV29-1 and TRBJ1-1 for the parts outside the CDR3, the full variable domain is SAVISQKPSRDICQRGTSLTIQCQVDSQVTMMFWYRQQPGQSLTLIATANQGSEATYESGFVIDKFPISRPNLTFSTLTVSNMSPEDSSIYLCSVHPNSDRGSGAFFGQGTRLTVV.

This clonotype showed up just a few times. The genes are TRBV20-1 and TRBJ1-1; a possible D gene is TRBD1 (5 bases). CDR1 and CDR2 from the germline V gene are DFQATT and SNEGSKA (reference sequence). The CDR3 loop spans 13 amino acids. V dropped 0 bases and J dropped 6 bases, with 11 bases sitting between them. The chain's CDR3 is CSARDQGGPEAFF. The CDR3 DNA is TGCAGTGCTAGAGATCAGGGTGGCCCTGAAGCTTTCTTT.

The sample holds many counts of this clonotype. V usage is TRBV6-1 and J usage is TRBJ2-7; tentative D call: TRBD1 (5 bases). V was pared by 2 bases and J by 7 bases, with 12 bases between. There are 13 residues in the CDR3. Germline assignment: CDR1 MNHNS and CDR2 SASEGT. This chain's CDR3 is CASSEIEAGEQYF. The CDR3 nucleotides read TGTGCCAGCAGTGAAATCGAAGCAGGGGAGCAGTACTTC.